The 24 T cell receptor beta chains given below trace back to one sample, sequenced in a study of cytomegalovirus exposure and HLA in healthy donors. PCR was performed using 60 Vbeta and 13 Jbeta primers. Libraries were prepared by immunoSEQ multiplex PCR; TCRdb keeps only in-frame clonotypes and omits some of them. The sample lists roughly 130,000 clones; over 60% were seen once. Input material: PBMCs. These receptors were collected from a man aged 18 to 35 in good health and CMV-seronegative.

J is TRBJ1-3 and V is TRBV15; TRBD1 agrees at 7 bases. Losses at the gene ends were 1 base for V and 3 bases for J; bases not matched to a gene: 6. From germline, CDR1 is LNHNV and CDR2 YYDKDF (reference sequence). The CDR3 runs to 16 residues. The CDR3 sequence: CATSRGIGGFGNTIYF. In DNA form, the CDR3 reads TGTGCCACCAGCAGAGGGATAGGGGGCTTTGGAAACACCATATATTTT. The full variable domain, with the rest looked up from reference TRBV15 and TRBJ1-3, is DAMVIQNPRYQVTQFGKPVTLSCSQTLNHNVMYWYQQKSSQAPKLLFHYYDKDFNNEADTPDNFQSRRPNTSFCFLDIRSPGLGDTAMYLCATSRGIGGFGNTIYFGEGSWLTVV.

V usage is TRBV9 and J usage is TRBJ2-5; D call uncertain. In germline, CDR1 is SGDLS, CDR2 YYNGEE. Trimming took off 1 base at V and 4 bases at J, with 8 bases between the two ends. The CDR3 runs 13 residues. CDR3 nucleotide sequence: TGTGCCAGCAGCGTATCGGGTCGAGAGACCCAGTACTTC. Translating gives CASSVSGRETQYF. Full variable domain (remainder filled in from reference TRBV9 and TRBJ2-5): DSGVTQTPKHLITATGQRVTLRCSPRSGDLSVYWYQQSLDQGLQFLIQYYNGEERAKGNILERFSAQQFPDLHSELNLSSLELGDSALYFCASSVSGRETQYFGPGTRLLVL.

This clone was picked up a small number of times. CDR3 sequence reads: CAWSSGSLESPLHF. CDR3 DNA: TGTGCCTGGAGTTCGGGTAGCCTAGAATCACCCCTCCACTTT. The chain combines TRBV30 with TRBJ1-6; D remains ambiguous. Trimming pared 2 bases from V and 10 bases from J, leaving 15 bases between. The CDR3 has 14 amino acids. CDR1 GTSNPN and CDR2 SVGIG come from the germline V gene (reference sequence).

The chain links TRBV10-3 to TRBJ1-2; D ambiguous. Per the germline V gene, CDR1 is ENHRY and CDR2 is SYGVKD. This CDR3 comprises 13 residues. The V end lost 3 bases, the J end lost 1 base, and 6 bases lay between the germline ends. The CDR3: CAISEQLNYGYTF. CDR3 in DNA: TGTGCCATCAGTGAACAGCTTAACTATGGCTACACCTTC.

The DNA for the CDR3 is TGTGCCAGCAGCGGAGGTGGGACTAGCGGGAAGGAGACCCAGTACTTC. As protein: CASSGGGTSGKETQYF. The chain joins TRBV27 to TRBJ2-5; 13 bases match TRBD2. Germline CDR1 is MNHEY and CDR2 is SMNVEV (reference sequence). This CDR3 is 16 amino acids long. The ends lost 6 bases at V and 5 bases at J; junction bases unmatched: 9.

This sequence joins TRBV5-8 and TRBJ2-5, with 8 positions matching TRBD1. V gave up 1 base and J gave up 1 base; unmatched junction bases: 3. The germline gives CDR1 SGHTS, CDR2 YDEGEE. The CDR3 is 15 residues long. Written as DNA, the CDR3 is TGTGCCAGCAGCTTGTTCGGACAGGGCCAAGAGACCCAGTACTTC. Translating gives CASSLFGQGQETQYF.

J is TRBJ1-2 and V is TRBV10-3; no clear D gene. Trimming left V 10 bases short and J 0 bases short, with 9 bases between. Germline values: CDR1 ENHRY, CDR2 SYGVKD. CDR3 size: 12 residues. This chain's CDR3 is CATTDSNYGYTF. For the CDR3, the DNA is TGTGCCACCACGGACTCTAACTATGGCTACACCTTC.

In nucleotides, the CDR3 is TGTGCCAGCAGCTCCGGGACAGGGTTGTTTGTCTTTCGCGAGCAGTACTTC. Translating gives CASSSGTGLFVFREQYF. V gene TRBV7-2 combines with J gene TRBJ2-7, with 9 nucleotides matching TRBD1. Germline loops: CDR1 SGHTA, CDR2 FQGNSA. The CDR3 has 17 residues. V dropped 4 bases and J dropped 6; count of bases not matched to a gene: 16. The full variable domain, rest sourced from reference TRBV7-2 and TRBJ2-7, is GAGVSQSPSNKVTEKGKDVELRCDPISGHTALYWYRQSLGQGLEFLIYFQGNSAPDKSGLPSDRFSAERTGGSVSTLTIQRTQQEDSAVYLCASSSGTGLFVFREQYFGPGTRLTVT.

This clone was counted a few times. The gene calls are TRBV6-5 and TRBJ2-1; D not certain. CDR1 and CDR2 from the germline V gene are MNHEY and SVGAGI. The CDR3 consists of 16 residues. V lost 0 bases to trimming and J lost 2 bases, with 11 bases between them. DNA for the CDR3: TGTGCCAGCAGTTACTCGGCAGGTGGCACCTACAATGAGCAGTTCTTC. It is translated as CASSYSAGGTYNEQFF.

The table lists this clone with a few counts. The DNA for the CDR3 is TGCGCCAGCAGCAGCGTAGAGGGCGACTACGAGCAGTACGTC. Its translation is CASSSVEGDYEQYV. The J gene is TRBJ2-7, the V gene TRBV4-1, with D possibly matching TRBD2 (5 bases). The CDR3 spans 14 residues. V shed 5 bases and J shed 3 bases, with 14 bases lying between them. CDR1 and CDR2 from the germline V gene are MGHRA and YSYEKL.

This clone was found a few times. The chain is built from TRBV5-1 and TRBJ2-2; D possibly corresponds to TRBD1 (6 bases). CDR1 and CDR2 (germline): SGHRS, YFSETQ. Trimming stripped 5 bases from V and 3 bases from J, with 8 bases between. CDR3 length: 13 amino acids. CDR3 region: CASSRQDTGELFF. The CDR3 coding sequence is TGCGCCAGCAGTCGACAGGACACCGGGGAGCTGTTTTTT.

The chain employs TRBV5-1 and TRBJ2-7; D possibly corresponds to TRBD2 (5 bases). The CDR3 runs 14 residues. CDR1 SGHRS and CDR2 YFSETQ come from the germline V gene. Trimming took off 0 bases at V and 3 bases at J, with 10 bases between the two ends. The CDR3 spells CASSLEGDLYEQYV. The CDR3 DNA follows: TGCGCCAGCAGCTTGGAGGGAGACCTCTACGAGCAGTACGTC.

The chain carries TRBV7-5 and TRBJ2-7; the table's TRBD2 call for D was not verified on the DNA. TRBV7-5 is described as a pseudogene. CDR3 length: 19 residues. The DNA of the CDR3 is TGTGCCAGAAGCTTAGCTCCCGGGACTAGCGGGATTGGTGCCTACGAGCAGTACTTC. Residues: CARSLAPGTSGIGAYEQYF.

This chain uses TRBV2 with TRBJ1-1; D might be TRBD1 (6 bases). The CDR3 runs to 15 residues. Trimming stripped 6 bases from V and 1 base from J, with 15 bases between. From germline, CDR1 is SNHLY and CDR2 FYNNEI. The CDR3 reads CASSETPQGNTEAFF. The CDR3 DNA reads as TGTGCCAGCAGCGAAACCCCACAGGGGAACACTGAAGCTTTCTTT.

V gene TRBV12-5 combines with J gene TRBJ2-1; 7 positions match TRBD2. The CDR3 is 17 amino acids. CDR1 and CDR2 from the germline V gene are LGHNT and FRNRAP. J was trimmed by 6 bases and V by 0 bases; bases with no gene match: 11. The CDR3 reads CASGLVVSAGPLNEQFF. As DNA, the CDR3 is TGTGCTAGTGGTTTGGTAGTATCAGCGGGGCCACTCAATGAGCAGTTCTTC. Combining the CDR3 with reference TRBV12-5 and TRBJ2-1 gives the whole variable domain DARVTQTPRHKVTEMGQEVTMRCQPILGHNTVFWYRQTMMQGLELLAYFRNRAPLDDSGMPKDRFSAEMPDATLATLKIQPSEPRDSAVYFCASGLVVSAGPLNEQFFGPGTRLTVL.

J is TRBJ2-4 and V is TRBV6-1; D might be TRBD1 (5 bases). CDR3 length equals 14 residues. The germline CDR1 and CDR2 sequences are MNHNS and SASEGT. Trimming shortened V by 0 bases and J by 7 bases, and 10 bases separated the two germline ends. The CDR3 sequence: CASSEALDINIQYF. As DNA, the CDR3 is TGTGCCAGCAGTGAAGCTTTGGACATTAACATTCAGTACTTC.

This chain uses TRBV6-4 with TRBJ2-2; 8 bases fit TRBD1. The V segment lost 6 bases and the J segment 3 bases; nucleotides outside the gene matches: 0. Germline assignment: CDR1 MRHNA and CDR2 SNTAGT. CDR3 size: 13 residues. The CDR3 DNA sequence: TGTGCCAGCAGGACAGGGGACACCGGGGAGCTGTTTTTT. Translation: CASRTGDTGELFF.

J is TRBJ1-5 and V is TRBV2; D is unclear. The length of the CDR3 is 14 residues. Trimming removed 6 bases at V and 0 bases at J, with 9 bases between. The germline V gene has CDR1 SNHLY and CDR2 FYNNEI. The CDR3 DNA follows: TGTGCCAGCAGGAGCCGGGATAGCAATCAGCCCCAGCATTTT. Protein sequence: CASRSRDSNQPQHF.

V is TRBV4-2 and J is TRBJ2-5; weak D call: TRBD1 (5 bases). The CDR3 contains 16 residues. Germline loops: CDR1 LGHNA, CDR2 YNFKEQ. Trimming left V 4 bases short and J 4 bases short, with 19 bases between. This chain's CDR3 is CASSLHQERQGETQYF. CDR3 DNA sequence: TGTGCCAGCAGCCTCCACCAAGAGAGGCAGGGAGAGACCCAGTACTTC.

The chain uses TRBV4-2 and TRBJ2-5; no firm D call. In germline, CDR1 is LGHNA, CDR2 YNFKEQ. The CDR3 covers 16 residues. V lost 6 bases to trimming and J lost 1 base, with 18 bases between them. CDR3 coding DNA: TGTGCCAGCAGTTTAGTTCCCCGCCAAACCCAAGAGACCCAGTACTTC. It specifies CASSLVPRQTQETQYF.

CDR3 amino acids: CASSIGGRGQAFF. The CDR3 DNA is TGTGCCAGTAGTATAGGAGGGAGGGGTCAAGCTTTCTTT. This rearrangement joins TRBV19 to TRBJ1-1; D perhaps matches TRBD1 (5 bases). The CDR3 is 13 amino acids. Germline CDR1 and CDR2: LNHDA and SQIVND (reference sequence). Trimming took 1 base from V and 9 from J, leaving 12 bases between them.

This chain joins TRBV19 and TRBJ1-1; D gene uncertain. Germline CDR1 reads LNHDA; CDR2 reads SQIVND (reference sequence). Trimming removed 4 bases at V and 0 bases at J, with 9 bases between. CDR3 length: 14 amino acids. CDR3 amino acids: CASSKQNLNTEAFF. In DNA form, the CDR3 reads TGTGCCAGTAGTAAACAGAACTTGAACACTGAAGCTTTCTTT.

V and J are TRBV11-2 and TRBJ2-3, with a weak D call TRBD2 (6 bases). CDR1 is SGHAT, CDR2 FQNNGV, per germline. The ends were cut back, 5 bases at V and 4 bases at J, with 22 bases in the middle. The CDR3 contains 17 residues. The CDR3 sequence is CASSPRAGYGMADTQYF. In DNA form, the CDR3 reads TGTGCCAGCAGCCCGAGGGCGGGGTACGGAATGGCAGATACGCAGTATTTT.

This chain connects TRBV5-1 to TRBJ1-1; tentatively, D is TRBD1 (5 bases). The germline gives CDR1 SGHRS, CDR2 YFSETQ. The CDR3 spans 14 residues. V lost 0 bases and J lost 2, with 8 bases in between. As DNA, the CDR3 is TGCGCCAGCAGCTTGGTTGGGACTAACACTGAAGCTTTCTTT. This translates into CASSLVGTNTEAFF. Complete variable domain (other parts from reference TRBV5-1 and TRBJ1-1): KAGVTQTPRYLIKTRGQQVTLSCSPISGHRSVSWYQQTPGQGLQFLFEYFSETQRNKGNFPGRFSGRQFSNSRSEMNVSTLELGDSALYLCASSLVGTNTEAFFGQGTRLTVV.